The 16 T cell receptor beta chains below were found in one sample sequenced in a study of immune characterization of retroperitoneal liposarcoma. TCRdb reanalysed the PCR reads using MiXCR and keeps one entry per CDR3 protein. The sample lists a few thousand distinct CDR3 sequences; about 46% were seen once. What was sequenced was tumor tissue. Receptor source: a male donor with retroperitoneal liposarcoma.

As to this clonotype: Relative to the germline gene, one junction end is altered; a read error may explain this. The chain has TRBV6-1 and TRBJ2-7, with unresolved D. CDR1 MNHNS and CDR2 SASEGT come from the germline V gene. The CDR3 is 14 amino acids. Written as DNA, the CDR3 is TGTGCCAGCAGAGAAGATAACGGCTACTACGAGCAGTACTTC. This translates into CASREDNGYYEQYF.

The chain couples TRBV6-1 to TRBJ2-2; D is unresolved. Germline loops: CDR1 MNHNS, CDR2 SASEGT. V lost 5 bases, J lost 4 bases, and 5 bases lay in between. The CDR3 has 12 residues. Here the CDR3 reads CASSRITGELFF. Here the CDR3 DNA reads TGTGCCAGCAGTCGAATCACCGGGGAGCTGTTTTTT.

This clonotype is labeled as medium-sized. V gene TRBV6-1 combines with J gene TRBJ2-1; 7 bases line up with TRBD2. The CDR3 is 13 amino acids. The germline V gene encodes CDR1 MNHNS and CDR2 SASEGT. The trim removed 7 bases at V and 5 bases at J, leaving 5 bases unmatched. CDR3 in DNA: TGTGCCAGCACAGGGAGGGCAGACAATGAGCAGTTCTTC. It encodes CASTGRADNEQFF.

The chain uses TRBV6-6 and TRBJ2-5; TRBD1 agrees at 7 bases. V shed 6 bases and J 11 bases; nucleotides not matched to a gene: 12. This CDR3 is built from 13 residues. Germline V gene lookup returns CDR1 MNHNY and CDR2 SVGAGI (reference sequence). Here the CDR3 DNA reads TGTGCCAGCAGGCCGGGACAGTACAATGAGCAGTACTTC. It is translated as CASRPGQYNEQYF.

This chain links TRBV27 with TRBJ2-1, with D maybe TRBD2 (5 bases). The germline gives CDR1 MNHEY, CDR2 SMNVEV (reference sequence). With 7 bases removed from V and 7 bases from J, the gap between germline ends came to 23 bases. CDR3 length: 16 amino acids. The CDR3 reads CASIPLGSKGWNEQFF. CDR3 nucleotides: TGTGCCAGCATTCCTTTAGGGAGTAAGGGTTGGAATGAGCAGTTCTTC.

Of note for this clonotype: One junction end does not reproduce the germline sequence, and a read error may be involved. V usage is TRBV7-7 and J usage is TRBJ2-1; 8 positions match TRBD1. Germline CDR1 is SSHAT and CDR2 is FNYEAQ (reference sequence). This CDR3 has 14 amino acids. This chain's CDR3 is CASSPGQGWNEQFF. The CDR3 nucleotides are TGTGCTAGCAGCCCCGGACAGGGATGGAATGAGCAGTTCTTC.

This clonotype turned up a few times. The V gene is TRBV6-1, the J gene TRBJ2-1, with D perhaps TRBD2 (5 bases). This CDR3 comprises 13 residues. Germline V gives CDR1 MNHNS, CDR2 SASEGT. The V end was cut by 10 bases, the J end by 1 base, with 11 bases between. The CDR3 region has the DNA TGTGCCACCCAAGGGAGTTCCTACAATGAGCAGTTCTTC. The encoded protein is CATQGSSYNEQFF.

The J gene is TRBJ2-1, the V gene TRBV6-1; D unclear. The J call may be mistaken, given a closer DNA end match to TRBJ2-7. The CDR3 runs 12 residues. Germline V gene lookup returns CDR1 MNHNS and CDR2 SASEGT. CDR3 DNA: TGTGCCAGCTCAGAAAACTACAATGAGCAGTACTTC. It codes for CASSENYNEQYF.

As concerns this clonotype: It is likely a read error, because the conserved phenylalanine at the end of the CDR3 is missing. The chain uses TRBV6-1 and TRBJ2-5; 7 bases align to TRBD2. In germline, CDR1 is MNHNS, CDR2 SASEGT. Losses at the gene ends were 6 bases for V and 1 base for J; bases not matched to a gene: 5. The CDR3 has 14 residues. CDR3 nucleotides: TGTGCCAGCAGAGTATGGGGGGGCCAAGAGACCCAGTACTTA. This gives the protein CASRVWGGQETQYL.

The gene calls are TRBV12-3 or TRBV12-4 and TRBJ1-2; 11 bases fit TRBD1. The CDR3 has 15 residues. V lost 6 bases, J lost 7 bases, and 10 bases stayed unmatched. The CDR3: CASSPKGQGAGGYTF. The CDR3 nucleotides are TGTGCCAGCAGCCCCAAAGGACAGGGGGCTGGTGGCTACACCTTC.

J is TRBJ2-2 and V is TRBV27, with unresolved D. The CDR3 totals 15 residues. V was trimmed by 3 bases and J by 4 bases, leaving 12 bases between them. Germline CDR1 reads MNHEY; CDR2 reads SMNVEV (reference sequence). The DNA for the CDR3 is TGTGCCAGCAGTTTCTGGCTAGGCGGCACCGGGGAGCTGTTTTTT. Its translation: CASSFWLGGTGELFF.

CDR3 DNA sequence: TGTGCCAGCGGGAACACAGATACGCAGTATTTT. This codes for CASGNTDTQYF. The chain recombines TRBV6-5 with TRBJ2-3; D remains unclear. The CDR3 contains 11 residues. Germline V gene lookup returns CDR1 MNHEY and CDR2 SVGAGI. V lost 8 bases and J 2 bases, leaving 5 bases between the germline ends.

The chain uses TRBV19 and TRBJ2-3; 9 positions agree with TRBD2. Germline CDR1 LNHDA, CDR2 SQIVND (reference sequence). Trimming took 0 bases from V and 4 from J; bases not matched to a gene: 5. This CDR3 spans 16 amino acids. CDR3 in DNA: TGTGCCAGTAGTATAGATAGTAGCGGGAGAGCAGATACGCAGTATTTT. This codes for CASSIDSSGRADTQYF.

This chain uses TRBV11-2 with TRBJ2-7; weak D call: TRBD1 (5 bases). The CDR3 totals 14 residues. Germline V lookup: CDR1 SGHAT, CDR2 FQNNGV. V shed 5 bases and J shed 10 bases, with 21 bases lying between them. In DNA form, the CDR3 reads TGTGCCAGCAGCACGCAAAGGACACGGAAAGGACAGTACTTC. Translated: CASSTQRTRKGQYF.

This clonotype came up a few times. This sequence joins TRBV6-1 and TRBJ2-3; 7 bases match TRBD2. CDR3 length equals 19 residues. From germline, CDR1 is MNHNS and CDR2 SASEGT. V was pared by 6 bases and J by 0 bases, with 18 bases of the junction left unmatched. For the CDR3, the DNA is TGTGCCAGCAGGCTTAGACACGGACTAGTCATCTCTAGCACAGATACGCAGTATTTT. The encoded protein is CASRLRHGLVISSTDTQYF.

This clonotype was counted only a few times. Here the CDR3 reads CASWGQGGGRETQYF. The CDR3 DNA sequence: TGTGCCAGTTGGGGACAGGGGGGCGGAAGAGAGACCCAGTACTTC. The chain combines TRBV27 with TRBJ2-4; 11 nucleotides agree with TRBD1. Matching the DNA end better, TRBJ2-5 makes the J call doubtful. This CDR3 has 15 amino acids. The germline V gene encodes CDR1 MNHEY and CDR2 SMNVEV (reference sequence).